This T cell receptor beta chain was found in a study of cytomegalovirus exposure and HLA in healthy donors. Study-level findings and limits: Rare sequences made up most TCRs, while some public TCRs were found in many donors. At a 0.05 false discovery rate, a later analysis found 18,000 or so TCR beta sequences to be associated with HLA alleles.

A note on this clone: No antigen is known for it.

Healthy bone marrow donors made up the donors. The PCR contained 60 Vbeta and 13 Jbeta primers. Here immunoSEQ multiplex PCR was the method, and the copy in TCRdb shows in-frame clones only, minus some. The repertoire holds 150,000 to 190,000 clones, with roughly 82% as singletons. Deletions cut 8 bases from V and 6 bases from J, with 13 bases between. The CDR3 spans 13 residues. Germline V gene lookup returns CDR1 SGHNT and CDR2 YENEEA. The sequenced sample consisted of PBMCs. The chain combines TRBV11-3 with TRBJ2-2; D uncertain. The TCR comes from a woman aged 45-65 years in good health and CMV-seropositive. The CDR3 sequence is CASGESKAGELFF. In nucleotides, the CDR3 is TGTGCCAGCGGAGAATCGAAGGCCGGGGAGCTGTTTTTT.